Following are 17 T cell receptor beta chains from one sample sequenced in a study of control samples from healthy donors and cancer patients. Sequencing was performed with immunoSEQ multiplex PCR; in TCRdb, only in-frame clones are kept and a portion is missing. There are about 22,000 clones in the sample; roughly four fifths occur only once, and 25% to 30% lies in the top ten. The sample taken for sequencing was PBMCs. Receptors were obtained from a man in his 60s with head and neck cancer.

CDR3 bases: TGTGCCAGCAGTCCGACGACAGGGGTGGGCAATCAGCCCCAGCATTTT. The encoded protein is CASSPTTGVGNQPQHF. The chain is built from TRBV6-2 or TRBV6-3 and TRBJ1-5; 8 bases fit TRBD1. There are 16 residues in the CDR3. From germline, CDR1 is MNHEY and CDR2 SVGEGT. The trim removed 5 bases at V and 2 bases at J, leaving 8 bases unmatched.

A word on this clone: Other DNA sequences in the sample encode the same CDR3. The CDR3 region has the DNA TGTGCCAGCAGTTACTCACCGTCCTACGAGCAGTACTTC. As protein: CASSYSPSYEQYF. The V call is TRBV6-5, the J call TRBJ2-7; D uncertain. Germline lookup yields CDR1 MNHEY and CDR2 SVGAGI. V dropped 0 bases and J dropped 1 base, with 4 bases sitting between them. The length of the CDR3 is 13 residues.

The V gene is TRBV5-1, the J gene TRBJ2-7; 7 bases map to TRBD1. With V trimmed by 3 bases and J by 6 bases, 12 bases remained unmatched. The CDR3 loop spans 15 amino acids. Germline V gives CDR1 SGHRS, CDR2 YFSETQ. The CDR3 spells CASSSLTGTDGEQYF. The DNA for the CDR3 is TGCGCCAGCAGCTCATTAACCGGGACAGACGGCGAGCAGTACTTC.

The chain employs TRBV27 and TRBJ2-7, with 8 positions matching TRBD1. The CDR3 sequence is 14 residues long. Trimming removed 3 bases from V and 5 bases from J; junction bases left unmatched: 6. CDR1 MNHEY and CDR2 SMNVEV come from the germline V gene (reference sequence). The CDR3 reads CASSFAGQVNEQYF. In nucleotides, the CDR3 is TGTGCCAGCAGTTTCGCGGGACAGGTTAACGAGCAGTACTTC.

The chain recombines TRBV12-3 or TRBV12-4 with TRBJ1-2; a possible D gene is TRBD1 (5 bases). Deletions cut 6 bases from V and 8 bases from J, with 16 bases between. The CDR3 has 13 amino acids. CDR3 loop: CASSTRTSRGYTF. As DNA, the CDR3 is TGTGCCAGCAGCACCCGGACAAGCCGAGGCTACACCTTC.

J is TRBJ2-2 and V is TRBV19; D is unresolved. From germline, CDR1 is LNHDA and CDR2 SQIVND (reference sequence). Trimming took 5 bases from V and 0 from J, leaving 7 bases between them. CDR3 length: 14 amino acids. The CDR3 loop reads CASSWQPNTGELFF. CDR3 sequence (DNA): TGTGCCAGTAGTTGGCAGCCGAACACCGGGGAGCTGTTTTTT.

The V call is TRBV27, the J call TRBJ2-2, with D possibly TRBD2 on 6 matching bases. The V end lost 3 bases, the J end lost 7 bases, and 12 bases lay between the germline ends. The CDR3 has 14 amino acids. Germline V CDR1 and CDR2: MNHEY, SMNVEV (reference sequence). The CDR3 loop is CASSFSGEVGELFF. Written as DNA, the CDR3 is TGTGCCAGCAGTTTCTCGGGGGAGGTCGGGGAGCTGTTTTTT.

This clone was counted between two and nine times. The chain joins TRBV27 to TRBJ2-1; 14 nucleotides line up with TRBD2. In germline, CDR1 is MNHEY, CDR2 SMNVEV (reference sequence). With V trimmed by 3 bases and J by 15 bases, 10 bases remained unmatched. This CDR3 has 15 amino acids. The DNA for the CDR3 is TGTGCCAGCAGTTTTAGGACTAGCGGGAGGTGGGTTTGGTTCTTC. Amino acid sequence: CASSFRTSGRWVWFF.

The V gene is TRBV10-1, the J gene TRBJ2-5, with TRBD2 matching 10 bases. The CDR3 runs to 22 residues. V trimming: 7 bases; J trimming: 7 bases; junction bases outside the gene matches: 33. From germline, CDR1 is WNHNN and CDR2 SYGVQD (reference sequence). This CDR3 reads CASICRSAGERGGLGPWGTQYF. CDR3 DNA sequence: TGCGCCAGCATCTGTAGGTCAGCCGGCGAGCGGGGGGGCCTTGGCCCGTGGGGGACCCAGTACTTC.

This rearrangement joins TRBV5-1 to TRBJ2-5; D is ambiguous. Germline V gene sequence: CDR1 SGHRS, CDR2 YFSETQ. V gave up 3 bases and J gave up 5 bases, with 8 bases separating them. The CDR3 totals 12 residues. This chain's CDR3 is CASSSELETQYF. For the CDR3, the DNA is TGCGCCAGCAGCTCCGAGTTGGAGACCCAGTACTTC.

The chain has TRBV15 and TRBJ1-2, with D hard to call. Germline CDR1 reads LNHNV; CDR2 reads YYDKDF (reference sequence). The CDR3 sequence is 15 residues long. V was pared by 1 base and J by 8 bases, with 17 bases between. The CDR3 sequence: CATSRAPPRMEGYTF. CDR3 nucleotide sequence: TGTGCCACCAGCAGAGCCCCCCCCCGGATGGAGGGCTACACCTTC.

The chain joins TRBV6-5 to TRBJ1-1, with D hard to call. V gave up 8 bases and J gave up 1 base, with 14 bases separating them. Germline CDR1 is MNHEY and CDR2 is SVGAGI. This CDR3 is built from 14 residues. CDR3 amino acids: CASPTGRPNTEAFF. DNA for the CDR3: TGTGCCAGCCCTACTGGACGGCCGAACACTGAAGCTTTCTTT.

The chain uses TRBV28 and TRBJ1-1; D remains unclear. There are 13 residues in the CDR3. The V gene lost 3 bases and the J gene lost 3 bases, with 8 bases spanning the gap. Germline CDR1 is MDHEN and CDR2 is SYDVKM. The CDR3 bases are TGTGCCAGCAGTTTCAGCTGGGACACTGAAGCTTTCTTT. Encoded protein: CASSFSWDTEAFF.

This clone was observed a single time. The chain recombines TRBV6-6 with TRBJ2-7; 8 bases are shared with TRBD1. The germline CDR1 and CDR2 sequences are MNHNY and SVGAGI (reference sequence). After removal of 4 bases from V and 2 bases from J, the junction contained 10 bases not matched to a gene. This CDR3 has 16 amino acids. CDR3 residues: CASSSSRVQGAYEQYF. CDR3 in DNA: TGTGCCAGCAGTTCAAGTCGGGTACAGGGGGCCTACGAGCAGTACTTC.

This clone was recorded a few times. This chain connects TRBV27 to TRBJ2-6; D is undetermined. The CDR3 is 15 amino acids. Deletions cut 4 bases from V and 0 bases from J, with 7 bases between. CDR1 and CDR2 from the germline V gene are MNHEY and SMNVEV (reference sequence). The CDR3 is CASSSGFSGANVLTF. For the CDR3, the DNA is TGTGCCAGCAGTTCAGGATTCTCTGGGGCCAACGTCCTGACTTTC.

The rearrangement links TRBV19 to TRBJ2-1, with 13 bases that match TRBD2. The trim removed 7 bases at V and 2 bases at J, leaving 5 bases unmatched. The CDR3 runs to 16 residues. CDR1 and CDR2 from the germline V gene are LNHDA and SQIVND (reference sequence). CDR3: CASKELAGGAYNEQFF. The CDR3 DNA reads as TGTGCCAGTAAGGAACTAGCGGGAGGGGCCTACAATGAGCAGTTCTTC.

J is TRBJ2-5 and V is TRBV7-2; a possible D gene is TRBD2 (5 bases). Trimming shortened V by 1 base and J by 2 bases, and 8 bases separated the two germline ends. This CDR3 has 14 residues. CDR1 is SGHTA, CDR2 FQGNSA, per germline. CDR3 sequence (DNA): TGTGCCAGCAGCTTAGTTCGGACTCAAGAGACCCAGTACTTC. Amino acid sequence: CASSLVRTQETQYF.